One sample yielded the 27 T cell receptor beta chains listed below, sequenced in a study of T cells in Graves' hyperthyroidism and ophthalmopathy. TCR beta CDR3 sequences were amplified from RNA transcripts. HTBI primers were employed in a first-round RT-PCR of the TCR CDR3. TCRdb reprocessed the multiplex PCR reads via MiXCR and lists one record per CDR3 protein. The top ten hold about 43% of the sample, which has roughly 500,000 distinct CDR3 sequences, approximately 48% seen once. The material sequenced was peripheral blood or thyroid tissue (not recorded which). The receptors originated from an adult woman with Graves' disease, either hyperthyroidism or ophthalmopathy (not recorded which).

This clonotype was recorded only once. The chain carries TRBV7-2 and TRBJ2-5; perhaps TRBD2 as D (6 bases). V was trimmed by 4 bases and J by 5 bases, leaving 11 bases between them. This CDR3 has 13 amino acids. Looked up from germline, CDR1 is SGHTA and CDR2 is FQGNSA. CDR3: CASSSGGSETQYF. The CDR3 DNA reads as TGTGCCAGCAGCTCTGGGGGGAGCGAGACCCAGTACTTC.

This clonotype was observed many times. The germline gene is not matched at one end of the junction; a read error may be the cause. The chain carries TRBV6-1 and TRBJ1-1; D call uncertain. Germline CDR1 is MNHNS and CDR2 is SASEGT. CDR3 length: 11 amino acids. CDR3 bases: TGTGCCAGCAGTGAGAACATTGAAGCTTTCTTT. Encoded protein: CASSENIEAFF.

The J gene is TRBJ1-6, the V gene TRBV15, with D possibly TRBD1 on 5 matching bases. The V end was cut by 0 bases, the J end by 7 bases, with 19 bases between. This CDR3 contains 18 residues. Looked up from germline, CDR1 is LNHNV and CDR2 is YYDKDF (reference sequence). CDR3 sequence (DNA): TGTGCCACCAGCAGAGATAGGGGCCATGCCGGAAGGAATTCACCCCTCCACTTT. It specifies CATSRDRGHAGRNSPLHF.

CDR3 DNA: TGTGCCAGCTCTCTAAAAGGGAGCCAGTACTTC. Encoded protein: CASSLKGSQYF. The chain uses TRBV12-3 or TRBV12-4 and TRBJ2-5; D is perhaps TRBD2 (5 bases). CDR3 length: 11 residues. With 8 bases removed from V and 10 bases from J, the gap between germline ends came to 14 bases.

The chain has TRBV7-2 and TRBJ1-1, with D uncertain. Germline CDR1 reads SGHTA; CDR2 reads FQGNSA. Trimming pared 0 bases from V and 0 bases from J, leaving 8 bases between. This CDR3 region has 15 residues. The CDR3 bases are TGTGCCAGCAGCTTAGCGGAGACGATGAACACTGAAGCTTTCTTT. This gives the protein CASSLAETMNTEAFF.

This chain joins TRBV10-3 and TRBJ1-2; weak D call: TRBD1 (6 bases). The V and J ends lost 10 bases and 8 bases respectively, with 20 bases between them. The CDR3 has 13 amino acids. Germline V lookup: CDR1 ENHRY, CDR2 SYGVKD. CDR3 DNA: TGTGCCACCAGAGGGGCAGGGGTTGAAGGCTACACCTTC. This sequence encodes CATRGAGVEGYTF.

This chain joins TRBV20-1 and TRBJ2-5, with a tentative D call TRBD2 (5 bases). V was clipped by 6 bases and J by 7 bases, with 15 bases between them. Per germline, CDR1 DFQATT and CDR2 SNEGSKA (reference sequence). There are 12 residues in the CDR3. CDR3 loop: CSATLLEGTQYF. CDR3 DNA: TGCAGTGCAACCCTACTAGAGGGGACCCAGTACTTC.

The V call is TRBV10-3, the J call TRBJ1-2; D remains unclear. The CDR3 runs to 15 residues. Germline CDR1 ENHRY, CDR2 SYGVKD. V was clipped by 9 bases and J by 4 bases, with 21 bases between them. The CDR3 DNA reads as TGTGCCATTGCCAGCAGCTTAGTACCCGTCTATGGCTACACCTTC. Amino acid sequence: CAIASSLVPVYGYTF.

The chain couples TRBV28 to TRBJ1-2; no definite D call. V was pared by 3 bases and J by 3 bases, with 11 bases between. Germline V lookup: CDR1 MDHEN, CDR2 SYDVKM. The CDR3 runs to 14 residues. The CDR3 region has the DNA TGTGCCAGCAGTTTTATGCAGACTGACTATGGCTACACCTTC. Translated, it gives CASSFMQTDYGYTF.

At least ten counts were recorded for this clonotype. V is TRBV19 and J is TRBJ2-5; D not resolved. The ends were cut back, 6 bases at V and 2 bases at J, with 13 bases in the middle. The CDR3 sequence is 14 residues long. From germline, CDR1 is LNHDA and CDR2 SQIVND (reference sequence). The CDR3 nucleotides read TGTGCCAGTAGAGTGGGTCAAGGGCAAGAGACCCAGTACTTC. Its translation: CASRVGQGQETQYF. Supplemented by reference TRBV19 and TRBJ2-5, the full variable domain reads DGGITQSPKYLFRKEGQNVTLSCEQNLNHDAMYWYRQDPGQGLRLIYYSQIVNDFQKGDIAEGYSVSREKKESFPLTVTSAQKNPTAFYLCASRVGQGQETQYFGPGTRLLVL.

This clonotype has ten or more counts. The rearrangement uses TRBV20-1 and TRBJ1-1; D gene uncertain. Germline V gene sequence: CDR1 DFQATT, CDR2 SNEGSKA (reference sequence). CDR3 length equals 13 residues. V gave up 4 bases and J gave up 1 base, with 10 bases separating them. Here the CDR3 DNA reads TGCAGTGCTAAGGAGGCGGGGAACACTGAAGCTTTCTTT. It specifies CSAKEAGNTEAFF.

This clonotype appeared once. The chain is built from TRBV9 and TRBJ1-6; D unresolved. V lost 4 bases to trimming and J lost 10 bases, with 12 bases between them. Germline CDR1 reads SGDLS; CDR2 reads YYNGEE. This CDR3 is built from 13 residues. CDR3 nucleotides: TGTGCCAGCAGCATGTATCGTAACTCACCCCTCCACTTT. Translated: CASSMYRNSPLHF.

This clonotype showed up many times. The chain has TRBV5-1 and TRBJ2-7; no firm D call. The CDR3 is 14 amino acids. The germline gives CDR1 SGHRS, CDR2 YFSETQ. V gave up 0 bases and J gave up 7 bases, with 14 bases separating them. The CDR3 is CASSLGAAVEEQYF. CDR3 nucleotides: TGCGCCAGCAGCTTGGGCGCGGCCGTTGAAGAGCAGTACTTC. The full variable domain, with the rest looked up from reference TRBV5-1 and TRBJ2-7, is KAGVTQTPRYLIKTRGQQVTLSCSPISGHRSVSWYQQTPGQGLQFLFEYFSETQRNKGNFPGRFSGRQFSNSRSEMNVSTLELGDSALYLCASSLGAAVEEQYFGPGTRLTVT.

Note on this clonotype: This may be a read error: a much more frequent sequence differs by one nucleotide. The chain links TRBV20-1 to TRBJ1-1; 9 nucleotides agree with TRBD1. CDR1 DFQATT and CDR2 SNEGSKA come from the germline V gene (reference sequence). CDR3 size: 13 residues. Here the CDR3 DNA reads TGCAGTGCTAGATTGGACAGGGGACTTGAAGCTTCCTTT. Translating gives CSARLDRGLEASF.

The CDR3 DNA follows: TGTGCCAGCAGTGCCCCGCGGGGTAGGTGGGACCAAGAGACCCAGTACTTC. Its translation is CASSAPRGRWDQETQYF. V usage is TRBV28 and J usage is TRBJ2-5; D perhaps matches TRBD2 (6 bases). V dropped 5 bases and J dropped 0 bases, with 19 bases sitting between them. The germline V gene has CDR1 MDHEN and CDR2 SYDVKM. CDR3 length: 17 amino acids.

This clonotype appeared a few times. The chain is built from TRBV29-1 and TRBJ1-4, with TRBD1 as a possible D gene (5 bases). Trimming stripped 6 bases from V and 7 bases from J, with 18 bases between. Germline CDR1 SQVTM, CDR2 ANQGSEA. This CDR3 spans 14 amino acids. CDR3 residues: CSVTRAGKSEKLFF. The CDR3 coding sequence is TGCAGCGTGACCAGGGCAGGGAAAAGTGAAAAACTGTTTTTT.

This clonotype was counted between two and nine times. Since a much larger clone is just one base distant, this may be a read error. This chain connects TRBV20-1 to TRBJ2-7, with 8 bases matching TRBD1. From germline, CDR1 is DFQATT and CDR2 SNEGSKA (reference sequence). The CDR3 is 13 residues long. J lost 3 bases, V lost 4 bases, and 5 bases had no gene match. The CDR3 coding sequence is TGCAGTGCTACCCGGGACAGGAGCTACGAGCAGTACTTC. Translating gives CSATRDRSYEQYF.

The chain links TRBV12-3 or TRBV12-4 to TRBJ1-1; D is unclear. Trimming removed 7 bases at V and 8 bases at J, with 23 bases between. The CDR3 totals 15 residues. CDR3 sequence reads: CASTPSQDPKSEAFF. DNA of the CDR3: TGTGCCAGCACCCCGAGCCAGGACCCTAAGTCGGAAGCTTTCTTT.

The CDR3 loop is CASSLQRGDGQPQHF. The CDR3 nucleotides are TGCGCCAGCAGCCTTCAGCGGGGGGACGGTCAGCCCCAGCATTTT. The rearrangement joins TRBV10-2 to TRBJ1-5; the D gene is possibly TRBD1 (5 bases). V lost 6 bases and J 6 bases, leaving 18 bases between the germline ends. The CDR3 loop spans 15 amino acids. CDR1 is WSHSY, CDR2 SAAADI, per germline.

The V call is TRBV5-1, the J call TRBJ1-2, with D perhaps TRBD1 (5 bases). The CDR3 runs 14 residues. The V end lost 3 bases, the J end lost 2 bases, and 11 bases lay between the germline ends. Looked up from germline, CDR1 is SGHRS and CDR2 is YFSETQ. The DNA of the CDR3 is TGCGCCAGCAGCTCGGCCAGGGTAAACTATGGCTACACCTTC. Translating it yields CASSSARVNYGYTF.

The chain recombines TRBV28 with TRBJ1-3; the match to TRBD1 covers 7 bases. V lost 7 bases and J lost 0; bases outside the gene matches: 3. CDR3 size: 14 residues. CDR1 and CDR2 from the germline V gene are MDHEN and SYDVKM. This chain's CDR3 is CASKAGGSGNTIYF. The DNA of the CDR3 is TGTGCCAGCAAGGCAGGGGGCTCTGGAAACACCATATATTTT.

The rearrangement uses TRBV7-6 and TRBJ2-7, with D possibly being TRBD2 (7 bases). CDR3 size: 14 residues. V shed 4 bases and J shed 4 bases, with 14 bases lying between them. CDR1 and CDR2 (germline): SGHVS, FNYEAQ. This CDR3 reads CASSSPGGQYEQYF. DNA of the CDR3: TGTGCCAGCAGCTCTCCGGGGGGCCAATACGAGCAGTACTTC.

This clonotype was recorded a few times. The chain links TRBV20-1 to TRBJ2-7; 8 bases align to TRBD2. Trimming at V came to 5 bases and at J to 3 bases, leaving 12 bases not matched to a gene. CDR1 DFQATT and CDR2 SNEGSKA come from the germline V gene (reference sequence). CDR3 length equals 15 residues. In nucleotides, the CDR3 is TGCAGTGCTCCTAACGTCGGTAGCGGGGTCTACGAGCAGTACTTC. Its translation: CSAPNVGSGVYEQYF.

This clonotype was detected once. CDR3 loop: CATGTTGANVLTF. The CDR3 DNA follows: TGTGCCACCGGGACAACTGGGGCCAACGTCCTGACTTTC. The chain is built from TRBV25-1 and TRBJ2-6; D might be TRBD1 (6 bases). V was pared by 10 bases and J by 2 bases, with 9 bases between. In germline, CDR1 is MGHDK, CDR2 SYGVNS. The CDR3 is 13 amino acids.

This clonotype was counted between two and nine times. The V and J genes are TRBV9 and TRBJ2-1, with no clear D. The CDR3 contains 14 residues. V was trimmed by 1 base and J by 3 bases, leaving 8 bases between them. Per the germline V gene, CDR1 is SGDLS and CDR2 is YYNGEE. DNA of the CDR3: TGTGCCAGCAGCGTACAAGAAAGCTACAATGAGCAGTTCTTC. Amino acid sequence: CASSVQESYNEQFF.

A note on this clonotype: The germline gene is not matched at one end of the junction; a read error may be the cause. The rearrangement uses TRBV19 and TRBJ2-1, with TRBD1 matching 8 bases. CDR3 length: 12 residues. Germline V gene data show CDR1 as LNHDA and CDR2 as SQIVND (reference sequence). The CDR3 loop reads CASSIGDRLPTF. The CDR3 bases are TGTGCCAGTAGTATTGGGGACAGGTTACCCACCTTC. Complete variable domain (other parts from reference TRBV19 and TRBJ2-1): DGGITQSPKYLFRKEGQNVTLSCEQNLNHDAMYWYRQDPGQGLRLIYYSQIVNDFQKGDIAEGYSVSREKKESFPLTVTSAQKNPTAFYLCASSIGDRLPTFGPGTRLTVL.

This clonotype has more than one count but fewer than ten. The chain couples TRBV7-6 to TRBJ2-7, with D maybe TRBD2 (6 bases). V gave up 0 bases and J gave up 2 bases, with 23 bases separating them. The germline V gene has CDR1 SGHVS and CDR2 FNYEAQ. The CDR3 sequence is 19 residues long. CDR3 loop: CASSLAQPGPLSGPYEQYF. CDR3 DNA: TGTGCCAGCAGCTTAGCGCAGCCGGGCCCCCTTAGCGGACCCTACGAGCAGTACTTC.